These T cell receptor beta chains were read from a single sample in a study of blood T cell repertoires in COVID-19. Repertoires were generated with immunoSEQ multiplex PCR, while TCRdb's copy carries only in-frame clones and drops some. This table has about 150,000 clones, around 84% appearing once. Sequenced material: PBMCs or T cells enriched from blood (not recorded which). These receptors were taken from a man aged 50 or older who had recovered from COVID-19. Each CDR3 is given with its conserved first and last residue. A D gene is named only where the DNA matches it firmly. Size values are once, few and many counts, or a class for expanded clones, and some rows have none.

clone_size	v_call	j_call	d_call	cdr3_nt	cdr3_aa
-	TRBV18	TRBJ1-1	-	TGTGCCAGCTCACCGAACAGACAGTCGAACACTGAAGCTTTCTTT	CASSPNRQSNTEAFF
-	TRBV15	TRBJ2-7	-	TGTGCCACCAGCAGAGAGTGGCGACAACACTACGAGCAGTACTTC	CATSREWRQHYEQYF
once	TRBV19	TRBJ1-2	-	TGTGCCAGTAGTATTCTTACAGGCCGGACTAACTATGGCTACACCTTC	CASSILTGRTNYGYTF
-	TRBV2	TRBJ1-6	-	TGTGCCAGCAGTGAAGTAGGGGGGGCTCGGAATTCACCCCTCCACTTT	CASSEVGGARNSPLHF
-	TRBV6-1	TRBJ2-2	TRBD1	TGTGCCAGCAGTGAACGGGGACAGGCGGCCGGGGAGCTGTTTTTT	CASSERGQAAGELFF
-	TRBV6-2/TRBV6-3	TRBJ1-1	-	TGTGCCAGCAGTTATCCGGGAAGTTGGACTGAAGCTTTCTTT	CASSYPGSWTEAFF
once	TRBV3-1/TRBV3-2	TRBJ1-6	-	TGTGCCAGCAGCCAAGATAGCGTTTCACCCCTCCACTTT	CASSQDSVSPLHF
-	TRBV24-1	TRBJ2-2	TRBD1	TGTGCCACCAGTGACGCCACAGGGGTCACCGGGGAGCTGTTTTTT	CATSDATGVTGELFF
-	TRBV19	TRBJ2-5	-	TGTGCCAGTAGTATAGTCGGTGTCCAAGAGACCCAGTACTTC	CASSIVGVQETQYF
few	TRBV4-1	TRBJ1-5	-	TGCGCCAGCAGCCAGGCAACAGGGAACCTCCGAGGGGGCAATCAGCCCCAGCATTTT	CASSQATGNLRGGNQPQHF
-	TRBV28	TRBJ1-2	-	TGTGCCAGCAGCCTACCTCAGGGAAACTATGGCTACACCTTC	CASSLPQGNYGYTF
-	TRBV2	TRBJ2-7	TRBD1	TGTGCCAGCACTCTGACCCCGGGACAGGGGGACCACGAGCAGTACTTC	CASTLTPGQGDHEQYF
-	TRBV7-2	TRBJ1-1	-	TGTGCCAGCAGTGATAGGGGCACTGAAGCTTTCTTT	CASSDRGTEAFF
-	TRBV6-5	TRBJ2-7	-	TGTGCCAGCAGGGCCGTCGCCTACGAGCAGTACTTC	CASRAVAYEQYF
-	TRBV19	TRBJ2-1	TRBD1	TGTGCCAGTAGTGAAGACAGGGTAGGTGAGCAGTTCTTC	CASSEDRVGEQFF
once	TRBV19	TRBJ1-5	-	TGTGCCAGTAGTATGGGGTCGGGGAAAAGCAATCAGCCCCAGCATTTT	CASSMGSGKSNQPQHF
-	TRBV3-1/TRBV3-2	TRBJ2-2	-	TGTGCCAGCAGCCCGCGGGGAAACACCGGGGAGCTGTTTTTT	CASSPRGNTGELFF
-	TRBV2	TRBJ1-2	TRBD1	TGTGCCAGCAGTCGTCAGGGGGCGCGGGGCTATGGCTACACCTTC	CASSRQGARGYGYTF
-	TRBV4-1	TRBJ2-5	-	TGCGCCAGCAGCCAAGATCGGGTACAGACCCAGTACTTC	CASSQDRVQTQYF
once	TRBV3-1/TRBV3-2	TRBJ2-1	-	TGTGCCAGCAGCCAAGACCCCCTGGCAAATGAGCAGTTCTTC	CASSQDPLANEQFF
-	TRBV12-3/TRBV12-4	TRBJ1-2	-	TGTGCCAGCAGAACTAGTACGGGGAATGGCTACACCTTC	CASRTSTGNGYTF
-	TRBV5-3	TRBJ2-7	-	TGTGCCAGACCCGGGTCGTCGGTCTACGAGCAGTACTTC	CARPGSSVYEQYF
-	TRBV21-1	TRBJ1-5	-	TGTGCCAGCAGCGGGCCGGGAGGGAGCAATCAGCCCCAGCATTTT	CASSGPGGSNQPQHF
-	TRBV2	TRBJ1-4	-	TGTGCCAGCAGTTCCCCCGGTCGCGAAAAACTGTTTTTT	CASSSPGREKLFF
-	TRBV19	TRBJ2-2	TRBD2	TGTGCCAGTAGTAACGGACCGGGGGGGCCTAAAGCCGGGGAGCTGTTTTTT	CASSNGPGGPKAGELFF
-	TRBV11-3	TRBJ2-3	TRBD2	TGTGCCAGCAGCTTTGTAGCGGGGGGGGGCACAGATACGCAGTATTTT	CASSFVAGGGTDTQYF
-	TRBV18	TRBJ1-2	-	TGTGCCAGCTCAGAAGGACAGAACTATGGCTACACCTTC	CASSEGQNYGYTF